A selection of T cell receptor beta chains follows, all from one sample in a study of cytomegalovirus exposure and HLA in healthy donors. TCRdb's table, derived via immunoSEQ multiplex PCR, lists solely in-frame clones and lacks some. The sample has approximately 300,000 clones; 75% to 85% are singletons. Sequences were obtained from PBMCs. The receptors were sampled from a girl aged 2 to 10 in good health and CMV-seronegative. Both conserved end residues are part of each CDR3. The D gene is left open where the match is weak. Clone size is given for some rows only: seen once, a few or many times, or a class if the clone is expanded.

clone size	D gene	V gene	J gene	CDR3 protein	CDR3 DNA
.	.	TRBV10-3	TRBJ2-2	CAISESLRDRELFF	TGTGCCATCAGTGAGAGCCTCCGGGACAGGGAGCTGTTTTTT
.	.	TRBV30	TRBJ1-2	CAWSPMNYGYTF	TGTGCCTGGAGTCCAATGAACTATGGCTACACCTTC
.	TRBD2	TRBV7-2	TRBJ2-1	CASSLPHGTSGGNEQFF	TGTGCCAGCAGCTTACCTCACGGGACTAGCGGGGGTAATGAGCAGTTCTTC
.	.	TRBV5-8	TRBJ1-5	CASSDPRWGVYSNQPQHF	TGTGCCAGCAGCGATCCCAGGTGGGGGGTTTATAGCAATCAGCCCCAGCATTTT
.	.	TRBV6-6	TRBJ1-3	CASSYTPGNTIYF	TGTGCCAGCAGTTACACACCGGGAAACACCATATATTTT
.	.	TRBV30	TRBJ2-5	CAWSVQLADPQYF	TGTGCCTGGAGTGTACAACTTGCGGATCCCCAGTACTTC
.	.	TRBV6-1	TRBJ1-1	CASTLTGLNTEAFF	TGTGCCAGCACTCTGACAGGCCTGAACACTGAAGCTTTCTTT
.	.	TRBV2	TRBJ1-2	CASSGYRGLGYTF	TGTGCCAGCAGTGGCTATCGAGGGTTGGGCTACACCTTC
.	.	TRBV2	TRBJ1-2	CASSERGSGYTF	TGTGCCAGCAGTGAAAGGGGTTCTGGCTACACCTTC
.	TRBD1	TRBV29-1	TRBJ1-1	CSARDSPRPEAFF	TGCAGCGCCCGGGACAGCCCACGGCCTGAAGCTTTCTTT
few	.	TRBV27	TRBJ2-7	CATAGRLSSYEQYF	TGTGCCACCGCGGGACGCTTAAGCTCCTACGAGCAGTACTTC
.	.	TRBV7-2	TRBJ1-2	CASSLISRADRGGYTF	TGTGCCAGCAGCTTAATTTCAAGGGCGGACCGCGGGGGCTACACCTTC